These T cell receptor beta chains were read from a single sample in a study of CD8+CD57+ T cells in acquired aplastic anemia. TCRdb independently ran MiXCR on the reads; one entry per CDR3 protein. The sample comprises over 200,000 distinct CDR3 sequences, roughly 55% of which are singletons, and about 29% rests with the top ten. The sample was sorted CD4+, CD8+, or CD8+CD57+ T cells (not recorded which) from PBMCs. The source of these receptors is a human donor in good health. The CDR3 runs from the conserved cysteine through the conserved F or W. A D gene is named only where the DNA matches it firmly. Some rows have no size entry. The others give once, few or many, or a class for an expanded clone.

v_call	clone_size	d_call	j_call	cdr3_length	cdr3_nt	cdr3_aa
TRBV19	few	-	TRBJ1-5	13	TGTGCCAGTATAGGGGGATTGGGTCAGCCCCAGCATTTT	CASIGGLGQPQHF
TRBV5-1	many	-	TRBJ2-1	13	TGCGCCAGCAGCTTGCCAGGGGGGAATGAGCAGTTCTTC	CASSLPGGNEQFF
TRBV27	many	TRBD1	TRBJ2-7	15	TGTGCCAGCAGTTTAGACAGGGGGAGCTCCTACGAGCAGTACTTC	CASSLDRGSSYEQYF
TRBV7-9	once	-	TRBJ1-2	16	TGTGCCAGCAGCCCCTACCTCGAGGGGGGGGCAGCTGGCTACACCTTC	CASSPYLEGGAAGYTF
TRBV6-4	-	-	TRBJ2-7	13	TGTGCCAGCAGTGTCAAAGTCTCGGGCGAGCAGTACTTC	CASSVKVSGEQYF
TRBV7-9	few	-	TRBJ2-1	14	TGTGCCAGCAGCTCCTCCAGACTAGGTAATGAGCAGTTCTTC	CASSSSRLGNEQFF
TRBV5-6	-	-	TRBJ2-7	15	TGTGCCAGCAGCTTGTACGGACCTACGGCCTACGAGCAGTACTTC	CASSLYGPTAYEQYF
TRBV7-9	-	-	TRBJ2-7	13	TGTGCCAGCAGCTTTGGGGGCGCGTCAGAGCAGTACTTC	CASSFGGASEQYF
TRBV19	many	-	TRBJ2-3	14	TGTGCCAGTGGGTGGACACCTAGCACAGATACGCAGTATTTT	CASGWTPSTDTQYF
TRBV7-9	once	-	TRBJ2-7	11	TGTGCCAGCAGACGAGCGGACGAGCAGTACTTC	CASRRADEQYF
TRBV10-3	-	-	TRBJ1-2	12	TGTGCCATCAGTGGGGGGATGAATGGCTACACCTTC	CAISGGMNGYTF
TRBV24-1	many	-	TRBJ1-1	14	TGTGCCACCAGTGATCCAAGGGAGGACACTGAAGCTTTCTTT	CATSDPREDTEAFF
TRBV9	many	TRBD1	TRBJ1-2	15	TGTGCCAGCAGCGTAGCCGGACAGGGTAACTATGGCTACACCTTC	CASSVAGQGNYGYTF
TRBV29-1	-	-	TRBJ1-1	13	TGCAGCGTCCCCAACACAGGGTACACTGAAGCTTTCTTT	CSVPNTGYTEAFF
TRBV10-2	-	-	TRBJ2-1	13	TGCGCCAGCAGTGAGTCGGTGGGAGGTGAGCAGTTCTTC	CASSESVGGEQFF
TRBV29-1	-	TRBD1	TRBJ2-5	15	TGCAGCGTTGACCCGGGGACAGGGGTGGAGGAGACCCAGTACTTC	CSVDPGTGVEETQYF
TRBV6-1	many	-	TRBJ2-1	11	TGTGCCAGCAGTGACGCCGTTGAGCAGTTCTTC	CASSDAVEQFF
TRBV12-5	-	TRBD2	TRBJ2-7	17	TGTGCTAGTGGTTTGGCCGAACTAGCGGGGGAGGCCTACGAGCAGTACTTC	CASGLAELAGEAYEQYF
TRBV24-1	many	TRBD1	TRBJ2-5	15	TGTGCCACCCGTGACGGTAGGGGGCTCCAAGAGACCCAGTACTTC	CATRDGRGLQETQYF
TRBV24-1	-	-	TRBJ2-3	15	TGTGCCACCAGTGATCCACGGGTGCTGACAGATACGCAGTATTTT	CATSDPRVLTDTQYF
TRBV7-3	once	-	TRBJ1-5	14	TGTGCCAGCAGCCTTTCCGGGGGCAATCAGCCCCAGCATTTT	CASSLSGGNQPQHF
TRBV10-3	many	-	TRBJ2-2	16	TGTGCCAGCCAGACCCCACGGGGAGGGAACACCGGGGAGCTGTTTTTT	CASQTPRGGNTGELFF
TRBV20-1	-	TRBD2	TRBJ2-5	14	TGCAGTGCTAGACTAGCGGGGTACCAAGAGACCCAGTACTTC	CSARLAGYQETQYF
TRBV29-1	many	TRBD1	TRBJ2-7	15	TGCAGCGTTGAAGACGGGACAGGTCTCTCCTACGAGCAGTACTTC	CSVEDGTGLSYEQYF
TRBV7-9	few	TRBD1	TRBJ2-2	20	TGTGCCAGCAGCCAGGTCCGGGGACAGGGGGTTCAATTGAACACCGGGGAGCTGTTTTTT	CASSQVRGQGVQLNTGELFF
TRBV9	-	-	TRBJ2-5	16	TGTGCCAGCAGTCCGAGTTTAGGATTTGGCCAAGAGACCCAGTACTTC	CASSPSLGFGQETQYF
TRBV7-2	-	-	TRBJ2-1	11	TGTGCCAGCAGCTTTCATGATGAGCAGTTCTTC	CASSFHDEQFF
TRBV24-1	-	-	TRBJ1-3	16	TGTGCCACCAGTGATTCGGGGCCTTACTCTGGAAACACCATATATTTT	CATSDSGPYSGNTIYF
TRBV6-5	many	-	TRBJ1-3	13	TGTGCCAGCAGTTTCAAGGCTGGAAACACCATATATTTT	CASSFKAGNTIYF
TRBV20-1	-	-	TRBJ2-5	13	TGCAGTGCTAGAGTTATTATCCAAGAGACCCAGTACTTC	CSARVIIQETQYF
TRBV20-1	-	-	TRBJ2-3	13	TGCAGTGCTAGAGTAGGGCAGAAAGATACGCAGTATTTT	CSARVGQKDTQYF